This record looks at one T cell receptor (beta chain) sequence and its context. The target antigen is unknown. The sample comes from a study of blood T cells in healthy people across ages. Germline-derived CDR1 and CDR2 are SGHVS and FQNEAQ. The V segment lost 5 bases and the J segment 3 bases; nucleotides outside the gene matches: 5. The CDR3 is 15 amino acids. A sample-barcoded 5' primer and a J-beta primer mix were used in a second PCR of roughly 7 to 12 cycles. A tag from a template-switch adaptor with 12 random nucleotides marked each cDNA molecule. TCRdb reprocessed the 5' RACE reads with MiXCR, giving one entry per CDR3 protein. The table lists some 750,000 distinct CDR3 sequences, about 20% of them singletons. Points from the study as a whole: Getting older went along with TCR beta diversity per million T cells dropping roughly linearly. More naive CD4+ cells and higher diversity were found in long-lived than in aged donors. Estimates of diversity drawn from one million T cells were considered underestimates.

This chain uses TRBV7-8 with TRBJ1-2, with 11 bases matching TRBD1. The sample was blood. The receptor comes from a man in his 70s in good health. CDR3 sequence (DNA): TGTGCCAGCAGCACGGGACAGGGGGGGGACTATGGCTACACCTTC. Translated, it gives CASSTGQGGDYGYTF.